The following is a T cell receptor (beta chain) sequence with its context. These data belong to a study of blood T cell repertoires in COVID-19. Study context: Specimens from acute and convalescent COVID-19 originated in the United States, Italy and Spain. From T cells, B-cell-depleted T cells, or PBMCs came the material, which was cDNA or gDNA.

Germline V gives CDR1 PRHDT, CDR2 FYEKMQ (reference sequence). This CDR3 contains 13 residues. V shed 8 bases and J shed 0 bases, with 10 bases lying between them. Source study methods: Quantification of nucleated cells was approximated via reference gene primer amplification. Assay: immunoSEQ multiplex PCR; the TCRdb copy retains only in-frame clones and omits some. The V and J calls and clone size are taken from that table; D and trimming were inferred from the DNA. The data hold under 150,000 clones, with approximately 90% observed a single time. The chain is built from TRBV13 and TRBJ1-1; D possibly corresponds to TRBD1 (5 bases). The sequencing sample was made of peripheral blood. This sequence originates from a woman aged 55 to 70 with active COVID-19. This chain's CDR3 is CASRGAMNTEAFF. The CDR3 DNA sequence: TGTGCCAGCCGTGGGGCCATGAACACTGAAGCTTTCTTT.